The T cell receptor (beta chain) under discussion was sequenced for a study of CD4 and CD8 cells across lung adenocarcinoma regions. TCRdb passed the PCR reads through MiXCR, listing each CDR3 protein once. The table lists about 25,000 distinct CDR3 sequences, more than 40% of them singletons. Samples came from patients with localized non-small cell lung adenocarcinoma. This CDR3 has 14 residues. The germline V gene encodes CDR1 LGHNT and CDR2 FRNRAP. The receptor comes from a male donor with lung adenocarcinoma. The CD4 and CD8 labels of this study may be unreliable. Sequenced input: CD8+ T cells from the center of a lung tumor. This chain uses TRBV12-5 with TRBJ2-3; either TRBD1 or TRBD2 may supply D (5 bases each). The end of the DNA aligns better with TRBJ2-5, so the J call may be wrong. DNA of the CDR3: TGTGCTGGGGGTGGCGGCCGTGATCACAACACCCAGTACTTC. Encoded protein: CAGGGGRDHNTQYF.